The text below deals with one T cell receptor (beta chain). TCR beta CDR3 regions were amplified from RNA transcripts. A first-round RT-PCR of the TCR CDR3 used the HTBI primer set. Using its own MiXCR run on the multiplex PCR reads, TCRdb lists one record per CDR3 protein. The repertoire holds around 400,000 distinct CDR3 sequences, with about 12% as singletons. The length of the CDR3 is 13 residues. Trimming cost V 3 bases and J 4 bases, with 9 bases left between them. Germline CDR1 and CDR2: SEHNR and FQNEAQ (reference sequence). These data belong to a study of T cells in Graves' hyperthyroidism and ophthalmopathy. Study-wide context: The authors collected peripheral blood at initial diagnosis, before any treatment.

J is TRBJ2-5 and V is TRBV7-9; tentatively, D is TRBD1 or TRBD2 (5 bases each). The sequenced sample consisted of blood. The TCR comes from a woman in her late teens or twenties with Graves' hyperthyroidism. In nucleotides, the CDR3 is TGTGCCAGCAGCTTCTGGGGGTTAGAGACCCAGTACTTC. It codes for CASSFWGLETQYF.